This TCR beta chain was captured in a study of graft-versus-host responses after intestinal transplantation. On the study more broadly: The transplants performed in recipients were multivisceral, liver-intestinal, or isolated intestinal. Anti-thymocyte globulin induction, then tacrolimus and steroids for about 3 years, went to all recipients. Study outcomes and limitations: Recipient marrow showed GvH clones, some seen first in ileum or blood.

This clone appeared once. Its antigen is still unknown. This CDR3 has 17 amino acids. V lost 0 bases and J lost 6; bases outside the gene matches: 9. The germline V gene encodes CDR1 SGDLS and CDR2 YYNGEE. Sequencing used immunoSEQ multiplex PCR; TCRdb keeps in-frame clones, though not all of them. The sample records roughly 30,000 clones, about four fifths being singletons. The chain carries TRBV9 and TRBJ2-3, with 11 positions matching TRBD2. This TCR was sampled from a human donor who received an intestinal transplant. This sample comprised unstimulated CD8+ T cells sorted from spleen or lymph node cells, obtained before intestinal transplant. CDR3 loop: CASSVGFGTSGLDTQYF. The DNA of the CDR3 is TGTGCCAGCAGCGTAGGGTTCGGGACTAGCGGCCTGGATACGCAGTATTTT.